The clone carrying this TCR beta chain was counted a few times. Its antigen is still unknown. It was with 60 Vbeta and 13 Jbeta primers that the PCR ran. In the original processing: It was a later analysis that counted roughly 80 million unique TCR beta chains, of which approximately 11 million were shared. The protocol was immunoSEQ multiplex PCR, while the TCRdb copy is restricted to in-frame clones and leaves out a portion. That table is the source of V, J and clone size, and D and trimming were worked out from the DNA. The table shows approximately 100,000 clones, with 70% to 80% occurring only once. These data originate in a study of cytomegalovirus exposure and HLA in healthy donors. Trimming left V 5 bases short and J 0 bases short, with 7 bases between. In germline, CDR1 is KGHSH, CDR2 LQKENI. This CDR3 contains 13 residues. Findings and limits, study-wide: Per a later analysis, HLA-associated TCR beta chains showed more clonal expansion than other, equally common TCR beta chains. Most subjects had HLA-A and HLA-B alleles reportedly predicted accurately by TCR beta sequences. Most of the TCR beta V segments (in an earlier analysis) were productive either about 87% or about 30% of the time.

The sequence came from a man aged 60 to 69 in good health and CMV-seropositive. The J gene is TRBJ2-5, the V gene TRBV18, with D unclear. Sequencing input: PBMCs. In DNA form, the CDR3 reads TGTGCCAGCTCAACTTCGTACCAAGAGACCCAGTACTTC. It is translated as CASSTSYQETQYF.